The rows below give T cell receptor beta chains drawn from one sample of a study of identical twins. TCRdb re-derived calls from the 5' RACE reads in MiXCR, one entry per CDR3 protein. The repertoire holds 1.5 million to 2 million distinct CDR3 sequences, with around 29% as singletons. The material sequenced was cord blood. Receptors originate from a newborn girl in good health. The CDR3 runs from the conserved cysteine through the conserved F or W. A D gene is named only where the DNA matches it firmly. Where a row states a size, it is once, few, many or the class of an expanded clone; other rows omit it.

size	V	D	J	DNA	CDR3
few	TRBV11-2	NA	TRBJ2-3	TGTGCCAGCAGAGGTAGGAGGGCGCCCAACACAGATACGCAGTATTTT	CASRGRRAPNTDTQYF
few	TRBV2	TRBD2	TRBJ2-3	TGTGCCAGCAGTGAAGGAAGGAGACTAGCGTTAACCACAGATACGCAGTATTTT	CASSEGRRLALTTDTQYF
few	TRBV5-7	NA	TRBJ2-7	TGTGCCAGCAGCCGATCGGGGGAGAGCTCCTACAGTGAGCAGTACTTC	CASSRSGESSYSEQYF
NA	TRBV29-1	NA	TRBJ2-5	TGCAGCGTTGCCCCGAGGGGGACGTACCAAGAGACCCAGTACTTC	CSVAPRGTYQETQYF
NA	TRBV7-9	TRBD1	TRBJ1-6	TGTGCCAGCAGCTTAGGAAGGGGACAGGGCCCGGCCTATAATTCACCCCTCCACTTT	CASSLGRGQGPAYNSPLHF
many	TRBV5-1	NA	TRBJ1-2	TGCGCCAGCAGCTTGGCCGGGACAAACTATGGCTACACCTTC	CASSLAGTNYGYTF
many	TRBV5-1	NA	TRBJ2-4	TGCGCCAGCAGCTTCGGCGACAGGCTAGCCAAAAACATTCAGTACTTC	CASSFGDRLAKNIQYF
few	TRBV20-1	NA	TRBJ1-2	TGCAGTGCTAGAGTACTTGGCAGGCACCCTAACTATGGCTACACCTTC	CSARVLGRHPNYGYTF
NA	TRBV2	TRBD2	TRBJ2-3	TGTGCCAGCAGTTTAGCGGGAGGGGTTCCAGATACGCAGTATTTT	CASSLAGGVPDTQYF
many	TRBV6-2/TRBV6-3	NA	TRBJ1-2	TGTGCCAGCAGTTTACCCTCAACTAACTATGGCTACACCTTC	CASSLPSTNYGYTF
few	TRBV18	TRBD1	TRBJ1-2	TGTGCCAGCCAAAGACCGGGACAGGGGAACTATGGCTACACCTTC	CASQRPGQGNYGYTF
NA	TRBV30	TRBD2	TRBJ2-3	TGTGCCTGGAAAAGACTAGCGGAACCCACAGATACGCAGTATTTT	CAWKRLAEPTDTQYF
NA	TRBV27	TRBD2	TRBJ2-1	TGTGCCAGCAGTTGGGTAGCGGGAGCTGGTGAGCAGTTCTTC	CASSWVAGAGEQFF
many	TRBV12-3/TRBV12-4	NA	TRBJ2-7	TGTGCCAGCAGTCTCCGGGACGGATCCTACGAGCAGTACTTC	CASSLRDGSYEQYF
NA	TRBV2	NA	TRBJ1-1	TGTGCCAGCAGTGGGGTTCTGCGGGGAGGGGTGAACACTGAAGCTTTCTTT	CASSGVLRGGVNTEAFF
NA	TRBV24-1	NA	TRBJ2-2	TGTGCCACCAGTGATTTAGGGGGGAACACCGGGGAGCTGTTTTTT	CATSDLGGNTGELFF
NA	TRBV5-1	TRBD2	TRBJ2-1	TGCGCCAGCAGCTCGGCCCCGGCGGGAGTCCCCTACAATGAGCAGTTCTTC	CASSSAPAGVPYNEQFF
once	TRBV20-1	NA	TRBJ2-7	TGCAGTGCTTGGGGCATCCCCTACGAGCAGTACTTC	CSAWGIPYEQYF
NA	TRBV7-2	TRBD2	TRBJ2-4	TGTGCCAGCAGCTTGCGAGGGCCGGGAGGAGTTAGAGACATTCAGTACTTC	CASSLRGPGGVRDIQYF
NA	TRBV20-1	NA	TRBJ1-5	TGCAGTGCTGGTCCAGGGGTGAGGGTTCAGCCCCAGCATTTT	CSAGPGVRVQPQHF
NA	TRBV27	NA	TRBJ1-5	TGTGCCAGCAGTCCTTCTGTGAATAGCAATCAGCCCCAGCATTTT	CASSPSVNSNQPQHF
few	TRBV20-1	NA	TRBJ2-1	TGCAGTGCTAGAGATTACTCGGATGAGCAGTTCTTC	CSARDYSDEQFF
NA	TRBV20-1	NA	TRBJ2-5	TGCAGTGCTAGAGGGGACGGCCAAGAGACCCAGTACTTC	CSARGDGQETQYF
few	TRBV7-2	NA	TRBJ2-3	TGTGCCAGCAGCCCCGTAGAGGCTACGCAGTATTTT	CASSPVEATQYF
NA	TRBV20-1	TRBD1	TRBJ2-7	TGCAGTGCTGGACAGGTCTCCTACGAGCAGTACTTC	CSAGQVSYEQYF
few	TRBV28	TRBD1	TRBJ1-2	TGTGCCAGCGAAGGACAGGGGGCGAATAACTATGGCTACACCTTC	CASEGQGANNYGYTF
NA	TRBV5-1	NA	TRBJ2-3	TGCGCCAGCAGATGGGGCACAGATACGCAGTATTTT	CASRWGTDTQYF
few	TRBV4-1	NA	TRBJ2-4	TGCGCCAGCAGCCAAGTAGGGCGTGACAGAAACATTCAGTACTTC	CASSQVGRDRNIQYF
NA	TRBV10-1	TRBD2	TRBJ2-5	TGCGCCAGCAGTGAGCGGCTAGCGGGAGAGACCCAGTACTTC	CASSERLAGETQYF
many	TRBV29-1	TRBD1	TRBJ2-3	TGCAGCGTTGGTGACAGGGGGGGCACAGATACGCAGTATTTT	CSVGDRGGTDTQYF
NA	TRBV5-1	NA	TRBJ1-1	TGCGCCAGCAGCTTGGTGGTTGGCGGCAACCAGGAGGCTTTCTTT	CASSLVVGGNQEAFF
many	TRBV6-1	TRBD2	TRBJ2-1	TGTGCCAGCAGTGTAGCGGGAGCGGGCAATGAGCAGTTCTTC	CASSVAGAGNEQFF
NA	TRBV25-1	TRBD2	TRBJ2-7	TGTGCCAGCAGTGAATGGGGGGGAAAATGCGAGCAGTACTTC	CASSEWGGKCEQYF